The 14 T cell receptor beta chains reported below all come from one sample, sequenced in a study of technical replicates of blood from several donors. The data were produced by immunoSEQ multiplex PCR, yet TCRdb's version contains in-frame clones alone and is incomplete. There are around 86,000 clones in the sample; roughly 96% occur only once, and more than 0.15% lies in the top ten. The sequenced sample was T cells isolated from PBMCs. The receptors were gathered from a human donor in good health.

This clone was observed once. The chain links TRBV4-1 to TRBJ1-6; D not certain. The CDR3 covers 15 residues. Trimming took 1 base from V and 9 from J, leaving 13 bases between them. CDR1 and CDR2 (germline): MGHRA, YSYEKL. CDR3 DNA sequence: TGCGCCAGCAGCCAAGTCTACGGTGGTAGTTCACCCCTCCACTTT. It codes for CASSQVYGGSSPLHF.

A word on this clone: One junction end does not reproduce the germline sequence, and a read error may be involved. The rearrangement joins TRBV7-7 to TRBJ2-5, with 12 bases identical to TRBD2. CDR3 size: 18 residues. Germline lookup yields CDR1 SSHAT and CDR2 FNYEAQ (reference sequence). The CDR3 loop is CASSLGGLAGIGGETQYF. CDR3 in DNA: TGTGCTAGCAGCTTAGGTGGACTAGCGGGGATAGGGGGAGAGACCCAGTACTTC.

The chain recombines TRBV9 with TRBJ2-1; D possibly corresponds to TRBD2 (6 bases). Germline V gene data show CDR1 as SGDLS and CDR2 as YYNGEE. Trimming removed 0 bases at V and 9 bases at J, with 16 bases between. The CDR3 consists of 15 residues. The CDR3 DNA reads TGTGCCAGCAGCGTAGCTGGGGAGGTTGGGGGTGAGCAGTTCTTC. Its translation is CASSVAGEVGGEQFF. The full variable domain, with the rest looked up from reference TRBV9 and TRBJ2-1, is DSGVTQTPKHLITATGQRVTLRCSPRSGDLSVYWYQQSLDQGLQFLIQYYNGEERAKGNILERFSAQQFPDLHSELNLSSLELGDSALYFCASSVAGEVGGEQFFGPGTRLTVL.

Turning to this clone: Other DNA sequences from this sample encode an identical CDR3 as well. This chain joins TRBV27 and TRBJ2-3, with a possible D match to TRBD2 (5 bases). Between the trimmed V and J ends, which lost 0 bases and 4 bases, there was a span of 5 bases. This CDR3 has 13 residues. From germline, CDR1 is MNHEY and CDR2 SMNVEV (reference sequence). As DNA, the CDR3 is TGTGCCAGCAGTTTATCGAGGGCAGATACGCAGTATTTT. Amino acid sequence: CASSLSRADTQYF.

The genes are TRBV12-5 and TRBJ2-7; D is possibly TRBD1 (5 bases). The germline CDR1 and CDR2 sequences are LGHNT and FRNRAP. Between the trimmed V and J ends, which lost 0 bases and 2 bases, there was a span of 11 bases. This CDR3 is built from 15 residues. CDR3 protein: CASGLVQRQPYEQYF. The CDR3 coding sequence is TGTGCTAGTGGTTTGGTACAGAGACAGCCCTACGAGCAGTACTTC.

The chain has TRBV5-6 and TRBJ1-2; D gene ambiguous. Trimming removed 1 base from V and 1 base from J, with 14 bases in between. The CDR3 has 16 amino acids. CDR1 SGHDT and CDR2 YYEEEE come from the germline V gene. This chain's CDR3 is CASSLFRGSNNYGYTF. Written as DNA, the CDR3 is TGTGCCAGCAGCTTGTTCCGGGGATCTAATAACTATGGCTACACCTTC.

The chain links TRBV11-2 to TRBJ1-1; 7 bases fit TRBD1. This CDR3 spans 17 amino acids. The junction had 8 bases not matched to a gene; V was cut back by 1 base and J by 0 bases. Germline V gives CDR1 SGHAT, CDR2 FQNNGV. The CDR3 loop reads CASSLGGRQGLNTEAFF. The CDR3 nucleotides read TGTGCCAGCAGCTTAGGGGGAAGACAGGGTCTGAACACTGAAGCTTTCTTT.

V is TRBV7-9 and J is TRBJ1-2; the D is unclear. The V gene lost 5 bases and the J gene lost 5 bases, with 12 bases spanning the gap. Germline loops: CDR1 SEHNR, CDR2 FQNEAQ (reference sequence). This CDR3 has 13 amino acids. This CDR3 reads CASSEGETYGYTF. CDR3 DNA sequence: TGTGCCAGCAGCGAGGGAGAGACTTATGGCTACACCTTC.

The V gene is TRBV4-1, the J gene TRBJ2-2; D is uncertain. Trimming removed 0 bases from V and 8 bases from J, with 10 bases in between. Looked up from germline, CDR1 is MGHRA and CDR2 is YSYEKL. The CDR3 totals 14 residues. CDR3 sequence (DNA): TGCGCCAGCAGCCAAGACCCGTCGGGTGGGGAGCTGTTTTTT. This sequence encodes CASSQDPSGGELFF.

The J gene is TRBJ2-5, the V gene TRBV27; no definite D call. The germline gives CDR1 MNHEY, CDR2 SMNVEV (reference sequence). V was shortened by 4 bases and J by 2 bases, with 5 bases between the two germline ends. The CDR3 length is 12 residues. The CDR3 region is CASSSPQETQYF. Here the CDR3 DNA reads TGTGCCAGCAGTTCCCCTCAAGAGACCCAGTACTTC.

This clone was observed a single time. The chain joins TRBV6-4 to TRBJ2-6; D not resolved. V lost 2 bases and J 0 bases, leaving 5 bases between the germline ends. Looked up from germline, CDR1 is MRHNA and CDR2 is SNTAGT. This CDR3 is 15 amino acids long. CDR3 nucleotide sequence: TGTGCCAGCAGTGACCTGAGCTCTGGGGCCAACGTCCTGACTTTC. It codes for CASSDLSSGANVLTF.

The CDR3: CASRDSPSKYEQYF. The DNA for the CDR3 is TGCGCCAGCAGGGACTCGCCCTCCAAGTACGAGCAGTACTTC. The J gene is TRBJ2-7, the V gene TRBV4-1; tentative D call: TRBD2 (5 bases). Germline V CDR1 and CDR2: MGHRA, YSYEKL. The CDR3 is 14 residues long. V was clipped by 6 bases and J by 4 bases, with 16 bases between them.

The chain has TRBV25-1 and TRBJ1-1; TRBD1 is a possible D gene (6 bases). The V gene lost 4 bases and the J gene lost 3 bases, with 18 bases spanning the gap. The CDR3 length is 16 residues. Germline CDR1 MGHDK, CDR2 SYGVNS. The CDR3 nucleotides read TGTGCCAGCAGTGGACCCTCAGGGGATTTGTACACTGAAGCTTTCTTT. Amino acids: CASSGPSGDLYTEAFF.

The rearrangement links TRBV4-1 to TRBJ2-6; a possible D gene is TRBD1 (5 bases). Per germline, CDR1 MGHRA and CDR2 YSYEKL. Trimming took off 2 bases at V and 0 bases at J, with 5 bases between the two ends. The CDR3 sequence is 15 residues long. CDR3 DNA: TGCGCCAGCAGCCAACAGGGCTCTGGGGCCAACGTCCTGACTTTC. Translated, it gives CASSQQGSGANVLTF.